Below, 13 T cell receptor beta chains from the same sample are listed, as sequenced in a study of post-analysis software for immune sequencing data (dated by TCRdb to 2015 to 2017). What the study reported, not specific to this receptor: Patients showed significantly higher frequencies than controls for a handful of TRBV segments, among them TRBV5-6, TRBV5-1 and TRBV20-1.

Library preparation used PCR. Sequencing was performed on an Illumina HiSeq 2500. To reduce PCR and sequencing biases, unique molecular identifiers were incorporated into the TCR beta cDNA libraries. Starting from the raw public reads, TCRdb applied fastp trimming at Q25, assembled clones with MiXCR and retained in-frame beta chains. Identical CDR3 protein sequences are pooled into one entry, listed with their most common genes and DNA. The sample table contains 430,000 or so distinct CDR3 sequences; only one count was recorded for less than 40% of them. The ten largest clones represent 6% to 9% of the sample. What these receptors recognize is not known. The sample consisted of blood. The receptors shown here come from a girl aged 2 to 10 with multiple sclerosis.

The chain uses TRBV15 and TRBJ2-3; D gene ambiguous. V was clipped by 5 bases and J by 2 bases, with 14 bases between them. CDR1 is LNHNV and CDR2 is YYDKDF in the germline V gene (reference sequence). The CDR3 has 15 amino acids. The CDR3 loop is CATSRGVEITDTQYF. In DNA, the CDR3 is TGTGCCACCAGCCGTGGGGTGGAAATCACAGATACGCAGTATTTT.

The J gene is TRBJ2-5, the V gene TRBV20-1, with D uncertain. This CDR3 has 14 residues. Trimming removed 4 bases from V and 5 bases from J, with 17 bases in between. CDR1 is DFQATT, CDR2 SNEGSKA, per germline (reference sequence). The CDR3: CSATVAWDWETQYF. The CDR3 nucleotides are TGCAGTGCTACGGTTGCGTGGGATTGGGAGACCCAGTACTTC.

The V gene is TRBV30, the J gene TRBJ1-2; D unclear. The CDR3 is 11 residues long. Germline V lookup: CDR1 GTSNPN, CDR2 SVGIG (reference sequence). Trimming pared 0 bases from V and 8 bases from J, leaving 7 bases between. CDR3 loop: CAWSVSGGYTF. In nucleotides, the CDR3 is TGTGCCTGGAGTGTGAGCGGGGGCTACACCTTC.

This sequence joins TRBV6-2 or TRBV6-3 and TRBJ1-2, with no clear D. This CDR3 is 12 amino acids long. From germline, CDR1 is MNHEY and CDR2 SVGEGT. Trimming took 8 bases from V and 6 from J, leaving 13 bases between them. In DNA form, the CDR3 reads TGTGCCAGCGGTCCTGCTGGAGATGGCTACACCTTC. It codes for CASGPAGDGYTF.

The chain employs TRBV6-6 and TRBJ1-2; D is possibly TRBD1 (5 bases). The germline V gene has CDR1 MNHNY and CDR2 SVGAGI (reference sequence). There are 13 residues in the CDR3. V was cut by 4 bases and J by 8 bases, with 14 bases left in between. This CDR3 reads CASSSLGTVGYTF. CDR3 sequence (DNA): TGTGCCAGCAGTTCCCTTGGGACGGTCGGCTACACCTTC.

In its sample, this clonotype was seen a few times. The chain's CDR3 is CASSQGLGKESYEQYF. CDR3 bases: TGTGCCAGCAGCCAAGGCTTAGGGAAGGAGTCCTACGAGCAGTACTTC. The chain recombines TRBV14 with TRBJ2-7; D uncertain. Germline CDR1 reads SGHDN; CDR2 reads FVKESK. V lost 1 base and J 1 base, leaving 14 bases between the germline ends. The CDR3 is 16 amino acids. The variable domain in full, completed from reference TRBV14 and TRBJ2-7, reads EAGVTQFPSHSVIEKGQTVTLRCDPISGHDNLYWYRRVMGKEIKFLLHFVKESKQDESGMPNNRFLAERTGGTYSTLKVQPAELEDSGVYFCASSQGLGKESYEQYFGPGTRLTVT.

V gene TRBV7-2 combines with J gene TRBJ1-4, with TRBD1 matching 9 bases. This CDR3 comprises 15 residues. Germline CDR1 reads SGHTA; CDR2 reads FQGNSA. V lost 5 bases and J lost 11; bases outside the gene matches: 12. The CDR3 DNA reads as TGTGCCAGCAGCACCCTACAGGGGGCTGGGGGGAAACTGTTTTTT. Amino acid sequence: CASSTLQGAGGKLFF.

The genes are TRBV7-9 and TRBJ2-7, with 7 positions matching TRBD1. The CDR3 covers 14 residues. Germline V CDR1 and CDR2: SEHNR, FQNEAQ (reference sequence). V trimming: 5 bases; J trimming: 5 bases; junction bases outside the gene matches: 9. The DNA for the CDR3 is TGTGCCAGCAGCCCGACAGGGATCCTCCACGAGCAGTACTTC. This translates into CASSPTGILHEQYF.

This clonotype came up a few times. The chain has TRBV7-9 and TRBJ2-1; D might be TRBD2 (6 bases). The germline V and J ends were trimmed by 0 bases and 6 bases, with 12 bases remaining between them. The CDR3 extends over 15 amino acids. Germline V gene sequence: CDR1 SEHNR, CDR2 FQNEAQ (reference sequence). As DNA, the CDR3 is TGTGCCAGCAGCTTAGCCCCCGGGAGCGGCAATGAGCAGTTCTTC. Protein: CASSLAPGSGNEQFF.

The table lists this clonotype with a few counts. The chain combines TRBV5-1 with TRBJ1-5; weak D call: TRBD1 (6 bases). Germline V gives CDR1 SGHRS, CDR2 YFSETQ. The length of the CDR3 is 16 residues. Trimming stripped 4 bases from V and 0 bases from J, with 14 bases between. The CDR3, as DNA: TGCGCCAGCAGCCCGACAGGCCCCTATAGCAATCAGCCCCAGCATTTT. This codes for CASSPTGPYSNQPQHF.

V usage is TRBV5-5 and J usage is TRBJ1-1, with D maybe TRBD1 (6 bases). Looked up from germline, CDR1 is SGHKS and CDR2 is YYEKEE (reference sequence). Trimming pared 4 bases from V and 2 bases from J, leaving 18 bases between. The CDR3 sequence is 16 residues long. The CDR3 region has the DNA TGTGCCAGCAGCCTAGACCCTGGGGGGCGAAACACTGAAGCTTTCTTT. Translated, it gives CASSLDPGGRNTEAFF.

There are a few counts of this clonotype. The gene calls are TRBV28 and TRBJ2-7, with a possible D match to TRBD1 (6 bases). V was cut by 6 bases and J by 11 bases, with 20 bases left in between. This CDR3 region has 13 residues. From germline, CDR1 is MDHEN and CDR2 SYDVKM. The CDR3 DNA is TGTGCCAGCAGCCTGAGGAACCCGGGACAAGAGTACTTC. Residues: CASSLRNPGQEYF.

The J gene is TRBJ1-1, the V gene TRBV13; no definite D call. Deletions cut 0 bases from V and 1 base from J, with 9 bases between. The CDR3 loop spans 15 amino acids. The germline V gene encodes CDR1 PRHDT and CDR2 FYEKMQ (reference sequence). CDR3 region: CASSLGWEGNTEAFF. CDR3 sequence (DNA): TGTGCCAGCAGCTTAGGTTGGGAAGGGAACACTGAAGCTTTCTTT.